This TCR beta chain was sequenced during a study of blood T cell repertoires in COVID-19. This CDR3 spans 16 amino acids. V was pared by 5 bases and J by 6 bases, with 12 bases of the junction left unmatched. Germline V gene sequence: CDR1 LNHDA, CDR2 SQIVND (reference sequence). Sequencing was performed with immunoSEQ multiplex PCR; in TCRdb, only in-frame clones are kept and a portion is missing. The sample contains approximately 290,000 clones, 90% of which appear only once. This chain joins TRBV19 and TRBJ2-1; 8 nucleotides match TRBD2. The source material was PBMCs or T cells enriched from blood (not recorded which). The receptor comes from a woman in her 30s who had recovered from COVID-19. The CDR3 protein is CASSPTTSVYINEQFF. In DNA, the CDR3 is TGTGCCAGTAGTCCCACGACTAGCGTTTATATCAATGAGCAGTTCTTC.